This T cell receptor beta chain came from a study of blood T cell repertoires in COVID-19. This clone was observed a single time. Sequencing used immunoSEQ multiplex PCR; TCRdb keeps in-frame clones, though not all of them. The sample holds some 270,000 clones; 90% are singletons and the top ten take 2.1%. This receptor was taken from a woman aged 60-75 years with COVID-19, enrolled during active disease. The sample was peripheral blood.

The CDR3 bases are TGCAGTGCTAGTAAGACTGCCTCCTACAATGAGCAGTTCTTC. Its translation is CSASKTASYNEQFF. The chain carries TRBV20-1 and TRBJ2-1; D is unresolved. V lost 3 bases and J 0 bases, leaving 9 bases between the germline ends. Germline CDR1 and CDR2: DFQATT and SNEGSKA (reference sequence). The CDR3 contains 14 residues.